These 20 T cell receptor beta chains share one sample of origin, sequenced in a study of CD8 T cells in Susac syndrome (dated by TCRdb to between 2018 and 2021). The library was built by means of the immunoSEQ multiplex PCR assay. RNA was extracted with the RNeasy kit and roughly 0.45 to 1 ug was reverse transcribed using random hexamers. TCRdb trimmed public reads at Q25 via fastp, called clones via MiXCR and kept in-frame beta chains. Rows are combined by CDR3 protein, so each entry shows the most common genes and DNA. Counted in this sample were around 270,000 distinct CDR3 sequences; roughly 85% of them appeared once. Of the sample, around 0.21% is held by the ten largest clones. Sequences were obtained from CD8+ T cells from PBMCs. Source of these receptors: a human donor with multiple sclerosis.

V is TRBV28 and J is TRBJ2-5; D is undetermined. The CDR3 is 14 residues long. Trimming stripped 1 base from V and 3 bases from J, with 9 bases between. Germline V gene lookup returns CDR1 MDHEN and CDR2 SYDVKM. CDR3 nucleotides: TGTGCCAGCAGTTTATTACGGGCCAAAGAGACCCAGTACTTC. Residues: CASSLLRAKETQYF.

This CDR3 is CASSALTSGSFSYNEQFF. DNA of the CDR3: TGTGCCAGCAGCGCCCTGACTAGCGGGAGTTTCTCCTACAATGAGCAGTTCTTC. This chain connects TRBV14 to TRBJ2-1; 12 bases fit TRBD2. V gave up 5 bases and J gave up 0 bases; unmatched junction bases: 8. Germline loops: CDR1 SGHDN, CDR2 FVKESK. CDR3 length: 18 residues.

This clonotype has a single count. Germline and junction disagree at one end, which may indicate a read error. The chain links TRBV13 to TRBJ1-3; no clear D. The CDR3 consists of 16 residues. Germline CDR1 and CDR2: PRHDT and FYEKMQ (reference sequence). The CDR3 region has the DNA TGTGCCAGCAGCATAACCGACCGGATCTCTGAAAACACCATATATTTT. Residues: CASSITDRISENTIYF.

The rearrangement joins TRBV7-9 to TRBJ1-2; D gene unclear. There are 16 residues in the CDR3. Germline loops: CDR1 SEHNR, CDR2 FQNEAQ (reference sequence). Trimming pared 5 bases from V and 4 bases from J, leaving 20 bases between. The CDR3 coding sequence is TGTGCCAGCAGCCTGCCCGGAAACGGAGGTAGCTATGGCTACACCTTC. The encoded protein is CASSLPGNGGSYGYTF.

The gene calls are TRBV28 and TRBJ2-3; 8 bases are a match to TRBD2. CDR3 length: 12 residues. V shed 4 bases and J 9 bases; nucleotides not matched to a gene: 3. Germline V lookup: CDR1 MDHEN, CDR2 SYDVKM. CDR3 amino acids: CASSSGGGTQYF. Here the CDR3 DNA reads TGTGCCAGCAGTTCGGGGGGGGGCACGCAGTATTTT.

Only a few counts were recorded for this clonotype. The J gene is TRBJ2-1, the V gene TRBV7-2, with D possibly being TRBD2 (6 bases). The CDR3 has 15 amino acids. Germline-derived CDR1 and CDR2 are SGHTA and FQGNSA. V lost 5 bases and J lost 6, with 17 bases in between. The CDR3 spells CASSAMGGTLNEQFF. The CDR3, as DNA: TGTGCCAGCAGCGCAATGGGAGGAACTCTCAATGAGCAGTTCTTC.

CDR3 in amino acids: CASSWTGAISSYEQYF. The CDR3 DNA is TGCGCCAGCAGCTGGACAGGGGCGATAAGCTCCTACGAGCAGTACTTC. The chain combines TRBV5-1 with TRBJ2-7; 9 nucleotides line up with TRBD1. CDR3 length equals 16 residues. The V gene's germline CDR1 is SGHRS and CDR2 YFSETQ. V was clipped by 3 bases and J by 0 bases; unmatched bases: 7.

The J gene is TRBJ2-3, the V gene TRBV27, with a weak D call TRBD2 (6 bases). CDR1 MNHEY and CDR2 SMNVEV come from the germline V gene (reference sequence). CDR3 size: 15 residues. The V and J ends lost 7 bases and 0 bases respectively, with 14 bases between them. CDR3 sequence: CASTLRGASTDTQYF. Here the CDR3 DNA reads TGTGCCAGCACGCTGCGGGGCGCTAGCACAGATACGCAGTATTTT.

V is TRBV20-1 and J is TRBJ2-4, with 11 bases identical to TRBD1. In germline, CDR1 is DFQATT, CDR2 SNEGSKA (reference sequence). Losses at the gene ends were 3 bases for V and 6 bases for J; bases not matched to a gene: 4. The CDR3 loop spans 14 amino acids. CDR3 residues: CSARGGTGGNIQYF. The CDR3 DNA sequence: TGCAGTGCTAGGGGTGGGACAGGGGGAAACATTCAGTACTTC.

The chain recombines TRBV5-6 with TRBJ1-1; D might be TRBD1 (6 bases). Germline V gene lookup returns CDR1 SGHDT and CDR2 YYEEEE. The germline V and J ends were trimmed by 5 bases and 0 bases, with 11 bases remaining between them. The CDR3 spans 14 residues. CDR3 in amino acids: CASRYRVMNTEAFF. In DNA form, the CDR3 reads TGTGCCAGCAGATACAGGGTCATGAACACTGAAGCTTTCTTT.

The chain is built from TRBV5-4 and TRBJ1-1; D might be TRBD1 (6 bases). CDR3 size: 17 residues. V gave up 0 bases and J gave up 3 bases, with 18 bases separating them. Germline lookup yields CDR1 SGHNT and CDR2 YYREEE (reference sequence). In DNA, the CDR3 is TGTGCCAGCAGCTTGGGTAGGTTGGGGGGCGCTTACACTGAAGCTTTCTTT. This sequence encodes CASSLGRLGGAYTEAFF.

This clonotype was seen a few times. The J gene is TRBJ2-7, the V gene TRBV19; tentatively, D is TRBD1 or TRBD2 (5 bases each). The CDR3 totals 13 residues. Germline CDR1 and CDR2: LNHDA and SQIVND (reference sequence). V was trimmed by 4 bases and J by 4 bases, leaving 11 bases between them. For the CDR3, the DNA is TGTGCCAGTAGTACCCGGGACGGTTACGAGCAGTACTTC. Translation gives CASSTRDGYEQYF. Full variable domain (remainder filled in from reference TRBV19 and TRBJ2-7): DGGITQSPKYLFRKEGQNVTLSCEQNLNHDAMYWYRQDPGQGLRLIYYSQIVNDFQKGDIAEGYSVSREKKESFPLTVTSAQKNPTAFYLCASSTRDGYEQYFGPGTRLTVT.

The chain has TRBV7-9 and TRBJ1-1; TRBD1 is a possible D gene (5 bases). V shed 6 bases and J shed 8 bases, with 19 bases lying between them. This CDR3 spans 14 amino acids. Germline V gene sequence: CDR1 SEHNR, CDR2 FQNEAQ (reference sequence). Here the CDR3 reads CASSKSTGLPEAFF. In DNA, the CDR3 is TGTGCCAGCAGTAAGAGCACAGGCCTCCCCGAAGCTTTCTTT.

The chain recombines TRBV20-1 with TRBJ2-1, with 8 bases lining up with TRBD1. The CDR3 spans 15 residues. Germline values: CDR1 DFQATT, CDR2 SNEGSKA (reference sequence). Trimming removed 2 bases from V and 2 bases from J; junction bases left unmatched: 5. The CDR3 reads CSARLRQGPYNEQFF. DNA of the CDR3: TGCAGTGCTAGACTCCGACAGGGGCCCTACAATGAGCAGTTCTTC.

The chain carries TRBV7-2 and TRBJ1-1; 8 bases align to TRBD1. The germline CDR1 and CDR2 sequences are SGHTA and FQGNSA. This CDR3 comprises 15 residues. After removal of 4 bases from V and 5 bases from J, the junction contained 9 bases not matched to a gene. CDR3 sequence: CASSSQTGEVTEAFF. Written as DNA, the CDR3 is TGTGCCAGCAGCTCCCAGACAGGGGAGGTGACTGAAGCTTTCTTT.

The V call is TRBV20-1, the J call TRBJ1-2; no reliable D call. The CDR3 runs 19 residues. V lost 3 bases and J 6 bases, leaving 32 bases between the germline ends. Per germline, CDR1 DFQATT and CDR2 SNEGSKA (reference sequence). The CDR3, as DNA: TGCAGTGCTAGTTGGTTGGAGGCCACTTTCTTGTCTAGAGCGGATGGCTACACCTTC. Translated: CSASWLEATFLSRADGYTF.

CDR3 region: CASSTNLGNEQFF. As DNA, the CDR3 is TGTGCCAGCAGTACGAATCTAGGGAATGAGCAGTTCTTC. The V gene is TRBV27, the J gene TRBJ2-1; D is ambiguous. CDR1 and CDR2 from the germline V gene are MNHEY and SMNVEV (reference sequence). There are 13 residues in the CDR3. Trimming took off 5 bases at V and 7 bases at J, with 12 bases between the two ends.

The table lists this clonotype with a few counts. This chain uses TRBV19 with TRBJ2-7, with TRBD1 identical over 10 bases. Germline values: CDR1 LNHDA, CDR2 SQIVND (reference sequence). V trimming: 5 bases; J trimming: 6 bases; junction bases outside the gene matches: 10. The CDR3 is 15 amino acids. CDR3 sequence: CASSLIGTGEGEQYF. Here the CDR3 DNA reads TGTGCCAGTAGTCTAATTGGGACAGGGGAAGGCGAGCAGTACTTC. The entire variable domain, with the rest obtained from reference TRBV19 and TRBJ2-7, is as follows: DGGITQSPKYLFRKEGQNVTLSCEQNLNHDAMYWYRQDPGQGLRLIYYSQIVNDFQKGDIAEGYSVSREKKESFPLTVTSAQKNPTAFYLCASSLIGTGEGEQYFGPGTRLTVT.

The J gene is TRBJ2-5, the V gene TRBV5-6, with TRBD1 as a possible D gene (6 bases). The CDR3 spans 14 residues. The germline V gene encodes CDR1 SGHDT and CDR2 YYEEEE. The germline V and J ends were trimmed by 4 bases and 2 bases, with 12 bases remaining between them. The CDR3 region has the DNA TGTGCCAGCAGCCCCCGGGACACACAAGAGACCCAGTACTTC. It codes for CASSPRDTQETQYF. Looking up the rest from reference TRBV5-6 and TRBJ2-5 gives the full variable domain: DAGVTQSPTHLIKTRGQQVTLRCSPKSGHDTVSWYQQALGQGPQFIFQYYEEEERQRGNFPDRFSGHQFPNYSSELNVNALLLGDSALYLCASSPRDTQETQYFGPGTRLLVL.

The V and J genes are TRBV5-6 and TRBJ1-5; no definite D call. V was clipped by 0 bases and J by 0 bases, with 10 bases between them. The CDR3 is made up of 16 amino acids. Germline V lookup: CDR1 SGHDT, CDR2 YYEEEE. CDR3 amino acids: CASSLGGNPSNQPQHF. In nucleotides, the CDR3 is TGTGCCAGCAGCTTGGGAGGGAACCCTAGCAATCAGCCCCAGCATTTT.